This T cell receptor beta chain was sequenced for a study of T cell repertoires in cytomegalovirus infection. At the level of the study: Matching HLA type, along with CMV infection, was indicated by public TCR beta signatures.

The CDR3 consists of 16 residues. V dropped 4 bases and J dropped 2; count of bases not matched to a gene: 6. Per the germline V gene, CDR1 is SGHKS and CDR2 is YYEKEE (reference sequence). This clonotype has a handful of counts. TCRdb fed the reads into MiXCR, producing one record per CDR3 protein. The sample shows roughly 150,000 distinct CDR3 sequences, 20% to 30% of them seen only once. The gene calls are TRBV5-5 and TRBJ1-5; TRBD1 agrees at 10 bases. This TCR derives from a human donor in good health (CMV status not recorded). Some clones in this sample may be carry-over from other donors' samples. Sequences were obtained from PBMCs. CDR3 sequence (DNA): TGTGCCAGCAGCGTGTCCGGGACAGGGGGCAATCAGCCCCAGCATTTT. This sequence encodes CASSVSGTGGNQPQHF.